The 6 T cell receptor beta chains given below trace back to one sample, sequenced in a study of beta chain features in type 1 diabetes. The whole isolated RNA underwent reverse transcription, so sequencing captured expressed TCRB transcripts. The data were produced by immunoSEQ multiplex PCR, yet TCRdb's version contains in-frame clones alone and is incomplete. The table lists more than 110,000 clones, 6.9% of them singletons. The source material was central memory CD4+ T cells from blood. These receptors were taken from a woman aged 25 to 39 in good health.

This clone was counted between two and nine times. The V gene is TRBV5-6, the J gene TRBJ1-4, with D maybe TRBD1 (5 bases). In germline, CDR1 is SGHDT, CDR2 YYEEEE. The length of the CDR3 is 14 residues. Trimming took off 1 base at V and 8 bases at J, with 12 bases between the two ends. In DNA form, the CDR3 reads TGTGCCAGCAGCTTGTCAGGGTTCGAGGAAAAACTGTTTTTT. Translation: CASSLSGFEEKLFF. The whole variable domain, filled in from reference TRBV5-6 and TRBJ1-4, reads DAGVTQSPTHLIKTRGQQVTLRCSPKSGHDTVSWYQQALGQGPQFIFQYYEEEERQRGNFPDRFSGHQFPNYSSELNVNALLLGDSALYLCASSLSGFEEKLFFGSGTQLSVL.

This clone was seen more than once but under ten times. V gene TRBV4-2 combines with J gene TRBJ1-2; 7 bases fit TRBD1. CDR1 and CDR2 (germline): LGHNA, YNFKEQ. This CDR3 has 15 amino acids. After removal of 4 bases from V and 5 bases from J, the junction contained 10 bases not matched to a gene. In DNA, the CDR3 is TGTGCCAGCAGCCGACCTGACAGGGAAAAGTATGGCTACACCTTC. This sequence encodes CASSRPDREKYGYTF.

This clone was seen a handful of times. The chain joins TRBV7-3 to TRBJ2-3; TRBD2 matches 7 bases. V was clipped by 1 base and J by 1 base; unmatched bases: 11. Germline V gene sequence: CDR1 SGHTA, CDR2 FQGTGA. The CDR3 is 18 residues long. In DNA, the CDR3 is TGTGCCAGCAGCTTAAGCGGGCGGGCGGGAGAGCGCACAGATACGCAGTATTTT. It codes for CASSLSGRAGERTDTQYF.

The chain joins TRBV30 to TRBJ2-1; no clear D. From germline, CDR1 is GTSNPN and CDR2 SVGIG (reference sequence). V lost 3 bases to trimming and J lost 2 bases, with 8 bases between them. The CDR3 consists of 13 residues. In nucleotides, the CDR3 is TGTGCCTGGAGGAGGTCGACCTACAATGAGCAGTTCTTC. This gives the protein CAWRRSTYNEQFF.

The sample holds many counts of this clone. V usage is TRBV29-1 and J usage is TRBJ2-6; TRBD1 might be the D (6 bases). The CDR3 consists of 15 residues. Germline CDR1 is SQVTM and CDR2 is ANQGSEA. The V and J ends lost 5 bases and 0 bases respectively, with 11 bases between them. The CDR3 sequence is CSVSQGPSGANVLTF. In DNA, the CDR3 is TGCAGCGTTTCACAGGGACCCTCTGGGGCCAACGTCCTGACTTTC.

This clone has only a few counts. V usage is TRBV27 and J usage is TRBJ2-2; D possibly corresponds to TRBD1 (5 bases). The CDR3 is made up of 16 amino acids. Germline lookup yields CDR1 MNHEY and CDR2 SMNVEV (reference sequence). The V and J ends lost 1 base and 3 bases respectively, with 12 bases between them. CDR3 amino acids: CASSLWWGLDTGELFF. The CDR3 DNA is TGTGCCAGCAGTTTATGGTGGGGCTTGGACACCGGGGAGCTGTTTTTT.